Below, 21 T cell receptor beta chains from the same sample are listed, as sequenced in a study of blood T cell repertoires in COVID-19 (TCRdb year 2020). Libraries came from the immunoSEQ multiplex PCR assay. What TCRdb holds here is the immuneACCESS table cut down to in-frame rearrangements. Part of the clones is not present; checked against another copy, under half of the missing clones reflect an unresolved V gene, and the others are unexplained. Here the sample has 97,000 or so clones; about 80% occur a single time. Approximately 10% of the sample lies in the top ten. Sequencing was carried out using peripheral blood. The source of these receptors is a man between 70 and 80 years old with active or convalescent COVID-19.

The chain couples TRBV5-1 to TRBJ2-3, with a weak D call TRBD1 (5 bases). The V and J ends lost 4 bases and 3 bases respectively, with 21 bases between them. This CDR3 comprises 17 residues. Germline V gene sequence: CDR1 SGHRS, CDR2 YFSETQ. The CDR3 sequence: CASSLSVAGKLTDTQYF. For the CDR3, the DNA is TGCGCCAGCAGCCTGAGTGTTGCAGGGAAGTTGACAGATACGCAGTATTTT.

The chain recombines TRBV3-1 (or the pseudogene TRBV3-2) with TRBJ1-1; tentative D call: TRBD1 (5 bases). The CDR3 totals 16 residues. V lost 2 bases and J lost 0, with 13 bases in between. CDR1 and CDR2 from the germline V gene are LGHDT and YNNKEL (reference sequence). CDR3 in amino acids: CASSQTTGHLNTEAFF. The CDR3 bases are TGTGCCAGCAGCCAAACTACCGGACACCTGAACACTGAAGCTTTCTTT.

The table lists this clone with a few counts. The chain recombines TRBV12-3 or TRBV12-4 with TRBJ2-7, with 8 bases aligning to TRBD2. Trimming cost V 5 bases and J 6 bases; bases outside gene matches: 6. The CDR3 sequence is 13 residues long. CDR3 amino acids: CASSGTSGIEQYF. In DNA form, the CDR3 reads TGTGCCAGCAGTGGGACTAGTGGAATCGAGCAGTACTTC.

The chain recombines TRBV10-1 with TRBJ2-1, with 12 bases that match TRBD2. J gave up 4 bases and V 4 bases, and 8 bases lay outside the gene matches. This CDR3 spans 17 amino acids. The germline CDR1 and CDR2 sequences are WNHNN and SYGVQD (reference sequence). Written as DNA, the CDR3 is TGCGCCAGCAGTGGGACTAGCGGGGCAACCAGATACAATGAGCAGTTCTTC. As protein: CASSGTSGATRYNEQFF.

The chain has TRBV7-3 and TRBJ2-2; possibly TRBD1 for D (6 bases). The CDR3 runs to 12 residues. Trimming removed 7 bases at V and 6 bases at J, with 9 bases between. Germline lookup yields CDR1 SGHTA and CDR2 FQGTGA. CDR3 loop: CASNTGSGELFF. As DNA, the CDR3 is TGTGCCAGCAATACAGGGTCCGGGGAGCTGTTTTTT. Full variable domain (outside the CDR3, taken from reference TRBV7-3 and TRBJ2-2): GAGVSQTPSNKVTEKGKYVELRCDPISGHTALYWYRQSLGQGPEFLIYFQGTGAADDSGLPNDRFFAVRPEGSVSTLKIQRTERGDSAVYLCASNTGSGELFFGEGSRLTVL.

The chain uses TRBV9 and TRBJ1-2; possibly TRBD1 for D (5 bases). The V end was cut by 3 bases, the J end by 6 bases, with 15 bases between. Germline CDR1 reads SGDLS; CDR2 reads YYNGEE. The CDR3 consists of 14 residues. The CDR3 loop is CASSAAEGVHGYTF. Here the CDR3 DNA reads TGTGCCAGCAGCGCCGCGGAAGGGGTCCATGGCTACACCTTC.

This chain uses TRBV18 with TRBJ1-2; 11 positions match TRBD1. CDR3 length: 14 residues. V lost 6 bases and J lost 8; bases outside the gene matches: 8. Germline-derived CDR1 and CDR2 are KGHSH and LQKENI. The CDR3 loop is CASSPGQGAEGYTF. The CDR3, as DNA: TGTGCCAGCTCCCCAGGACAGGGGGCGGAAGGCTACACCTTC.

V is TRBV5-1 and J is TRBJ2-1, with 12 bases aligning to TRBD2. The germline gives CDR1 SGHRS, CDR2 YFSETQ. This CDR3 comprises 16 residues. Losses at the gene ends were 0 bases for V and 4 bases for J; bases not matched to a gene: 2. This CDR3 reads CASSLGGTSGYNEQFF. The CDR3 nucleotides read TGCGCCAGCAGCTTGGGCGGGACTAGCGGGTACAATGAGCAGTTCTTC.

The chain couples TRBV4-3 to TRBJ1-1; weak D call: TRBD1 (5 bases). V was clipped by 3 bases and J by 0 bases, with 17 bases between them. This CDR3 has 17 amino acids. Per the germline V gene, CDR1 is LGHNA and CDR2 is YSLEER. The CDR3 DNA follows: TGCGCCAGCAGCCAGGCGGCTACAGGCTCCATGAACACTGAAGCTTTCTTT. Translation gives CASSQAATGSMNTEAFF.

This clone was detected once. V usage is TRBV6-5 and J usage is TRBJ1-5; TRBD1 is a possible D gene (5 bases). V shed 5 bases and J shed 2 bases, with 13 bases lying between them. The CDR3 is made up of 15 amino acids. CDR1 and CDR2 from the germline V gene are MNHEY and SVGAGI. In DNA, the CDR3 is TGTGCCAGCAGTCCTAAGGGGCTAGGCAATCAGCCCCAGCATTTT. Translated, it gives CASSPKGLGNQPQHF.

This CDR3 reads CASSLAVQGNQPQHF. As DNA, the CDR3 is TGTGCCAGCAGCTTAGCTGTTCAGGGAAATCAGCCCCAGCATTTT. The V and J genes are TRBV7-8 and TRBJ1-5; TRBD1 is a possible D gene (5 bases). This CDR3 is 15 amino acids long. V was clipped by 0 bases and J by 4 bases, with 10 bases between them. Per germline, CDR1 SGHVS and CDR2 FQNEAQ.

The chain uses TRBV12-3 or TRBV12-4 and TRBJ1-1; tentatively, D is TRBD1 (6 bases). The germline V and J ends were trimmed by 8 bases and 4 bases, with 14 bases remaining between them. This CDR3 is built from 13 residues. CDR3 sequence: CASPDRGGTEAFF. The CDR3 DNA follows: TGTGCCAGCCCCGATAGGGGGGGCACTGAAGCTTTCTTT.

The CDR3, as DNA: TGCAGCCCCAACAGGGGGCCTAACACTGAAGCTTTCTTT. It encodes CSPNRGPNTEAFF. This chain links TRBV29-1 with TRBJ1-1; 9 bases fit TRBD1. The V gene end was trimmed by 8 bases and the J gene end by 2 bases; junction bases not matched to a gene: 6. The CDR3 runs to 13 residues. Germline V CDR1 and CDR2: SQVTM, ANQGSEA.

The gene calls are TRBV11-3 and TRBJ2-5; the D gene is possibly TRBD2 (5 bases). Germline V lookup: CDR1 SGHNT, CDR2 YENEEA. The CDR3 sequence is 14 residues long. Trimming cost V 5 bases and J 0 bases, with 10 bases left between them. CDR3 in amino acids: CASSPRANQETQYF. CDR3 coding DNA: TGTGCCAGCAGCCCGCGGGCGAACCAAGAGACCCAGTACTTC.

The CDR3 loop is CASSVQGAFNSPLHF. The CDR3 coding sequence is TGTGCCAGCAGCGTACAGGGGGCTTTTAATTCACCCCTCCACTTT. This chain links TRBV9 with TRBJ1-6, with 8 bases aligning to TRBD1. J lost 6 bases, V lost 1 base, and 3 bases had no gene match. CDR3 length: 15 amino acids. CDR1 is SGDLS, CDR2 YYNGEE, per germline.

The rearrangement links TRBV11-3 to TRBJ1-1, with a weak D call TRBD1 (5 bases). CDR1 and CDR2 from the germline V gene are SGHNT and YENEEA. This CDR3 comprises 13 residues. V lost 5 bases and J 4 bases, leaving 11 bases between the germline ends. CDR3 in amino acids: CASSPTGGTEAFF. DNA of the CDR3: TGTGCCAGCAGCCCCACGGGGGGCACTGAAGCTTTCTTT.

V gene TRBV11-2 combines with J gene TRBJ1-2; D is undetermined. V lost 8 bases and J 8 bases, leaving 12 bases between the germline ends. Germline V gene lookup returns CDR1 SGHAT and CDR2 FQNNGV. CDR3 length equals 11 residues. CDR3 residues: CASGREYGYTF. The CDR3 DNA sequence: TGTGCCAGCGGGAGAGAGTACGGCTACACCTTC.

Note on this clone: This sample includes further DNA sequences coding for the same CDR3. The chain links TRBV7-2 to TRBJ2-1, with TRBD2 identical over 11 bases. The junction had 3 bases not matched to a gene; V was cut back by 4 bases and J by 4 bases. Germline V gene sequence: CDR1 SGHTA, CDR2 FQGNSA. The CDR3 runs to 15 residues. The CDR3 here is CASSSSGGSYNEQFF. In DNA, the CDR3 is TGTGCCAGCAGCTCTAGCGGGGGGTCTTACAATGAGCAGTTCTTC. Full variable domain (remainder filled in from reference TRBV7-2 and TRBJ2-1): GAGVSQSPSNKVTEKGKDVELRCDPISGHTALYWYRQSLGQGLEFLIYFQGNSAPDKSGLPSDRFSAERTGGSVSTLTIQRTQQEDSAVYLCASSSSGGSYNEQFFGPGTRLTVL.

The chain recombines TRBV5-1 with TRBJ2-5, with TRBD1 matching 8 bases. This CDR3 is 15 amino acids long. Germline V CDR1 and CDR2: SGHRS, YFSETQ. After removal of 4 bases from V and 0 bases from J, the junction contained 5 bases not matched to a gene. CDR3 nucleotides: TGCGCCAGCAGCCGGCGACAGGGGTACCAAGAGACCCAGTACTTC. It is translated as CASSRRQGYQETQYF. The full variable domain, in which reference TRBV5-1 and TRBJ2-5 provide the parts outside the CDR3, is KAGVTQTPRYLIKTRGQQVTLSCSPISGHRSVSWYQQTPGQGLQFLFEYFSETQRNKGNFPGRFSGRQFSNSRSEMNVSTLELGDSALYLCASSRRQGYQETQYFGPGTRLLVL.

The gene calls are TRBV6-5 and TRBJ2-5; perhaps TRBD2 as D (7 bases). The germline V gene encodes CDR1 MNHEY and CDR2 SVGAGI. This CDR3 has 15 amino acids. Trimming pared 4 bases from V and 2 bases from J, leaving 14 bases between. The CDR3 nucleotides read TGTGCCAGCAGTTCCCCGCGGGGGCGGCAAGAGACCCAGTACTTC. Residues: CASSSPRGRQETQYF.

The J gene is TRBJ1-4, the V gene TRBV7-8; 9 bases are a match to TRBD1. The CDR3 is 16 residues long. Losses at the gene ends were 5 bases for V and 7 bases for J; bases not matched to a gene: 11. CDR1 SGHVS and CDR2 FQNEAQ come from the germline V gene. The CDR3 DNA sequence: TGTGCCAGCAGCCCTATACAGGGGGCGCTTAGTGAAAAACTGTTTTTT. This sequence encodes CASSPIQGALSEKLFF.